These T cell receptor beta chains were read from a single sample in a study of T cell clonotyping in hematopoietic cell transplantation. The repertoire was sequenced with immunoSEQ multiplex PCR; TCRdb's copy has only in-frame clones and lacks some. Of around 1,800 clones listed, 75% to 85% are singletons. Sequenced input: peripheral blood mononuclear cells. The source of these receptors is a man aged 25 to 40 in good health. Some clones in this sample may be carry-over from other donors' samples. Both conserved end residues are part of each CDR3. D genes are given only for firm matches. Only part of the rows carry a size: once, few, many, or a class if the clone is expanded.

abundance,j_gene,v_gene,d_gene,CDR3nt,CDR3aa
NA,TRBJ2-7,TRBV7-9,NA,TGTGCCAGCAGATCGGACATATCCTACGAGCAGTACTTC,CASRSDISYEQYF
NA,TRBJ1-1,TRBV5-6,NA,TGTGCCAGCAGCTTGGGAGTCCTTGAAGCTTTCTTT,CASSLGVLEAFF
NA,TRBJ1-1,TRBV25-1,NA,TGTGCCAGCAGCGCCATGAACACTGAAGCTTTCTTT,CASSAMNTEAFF
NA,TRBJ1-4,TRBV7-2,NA,TGTGCCAGCAGCTTAGCAGGGGAGGACGAAAAACTGTTTTTT,CASSLAGEDEKLFF
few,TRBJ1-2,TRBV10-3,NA,TGTGCCATCAGTGAGAATGGACAAGACTATGGCTACACCTTC,CAISENGQDYGYTF
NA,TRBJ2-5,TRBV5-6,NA,TGTGCCAGCAGCTCGGACAGCAACCAAGAGACCCAGTACTTC,CASSSDSNQETQYF
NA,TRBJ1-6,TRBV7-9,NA,TGTGCCAGCAGCTTACTGAGCTCACCCCTCCACTTT,CASSLLSSPLHF
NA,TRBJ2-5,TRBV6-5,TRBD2,TGTGCCAGCAGTTACTTTGGCGGGGGGGTGCAAGAGACCCAGTACTTC,CASSYFGGGVQETQYF
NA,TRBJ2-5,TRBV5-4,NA,TGTGCCAGCAGCCGAGAACTCTCTCGGGAGACCCAGTACTTC,CASSRELSRETQYF
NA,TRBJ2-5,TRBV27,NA,TGTGCCAGCAGTGCTCGATGGATGGAGACCCAGTACTTC,CASSARWMETQYF
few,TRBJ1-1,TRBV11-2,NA,TGTGCCAGCAGCAGACGTGGGGGAGGGGGAGCTTTCTTT,CASSRRGGGGAFF